Sequencing of this T cell receptor beta chain was carried out in a study of chemoradiotherapy in HPV16-positive cancers. Study conclusions and caveats: The functional HPV-specific definition rests on just two HPV16-positive patients.

TCRdb's table, derived via immunoSEQ multiplex PCR, lists solely in-frame clones and lacks some. Of 1,500 to 2,000 clones listed, 74% were seen once; the top ten hold about 8.6%. The length of the CDR3 is 15 residues. Trimming took 0 bases from V and 4 from J; bases not matched to a gene: 4. Germline V gene sequence: CDR1 SGDLS, CDR2 YYNGEE. As for this clone: Its matching antigen is unknown.

The material sequenced was tumor tissue, taken from a patient who underwent chemoradiotherapy. The chain couples TRBV9 to TRBJ2-5; 9 bases are a match to TRBD2. The sequence was collected from a human donor with HPV-associated anogenital cancer. CDR3 sequence: CASSVDSGRGETQYF. CDR3 nucleotide sequence: TGTGCCAGCAGCGTAGATAGCGGGAGAGGAGAGACCCAGTACTTC.